This T cell receptor beta chain was captured in a study of blood T cell repertoires in COVID-19. Profiled with immunoSEQ multiplex PCR; TCRdb holds only in-frame clones, not every one. The sample has around 250,000 clones; around 84% are singletons. This clone was found a few times. Germline V gene lookup returns CDR1 MDHEN and CDR2 SYDVKM. Trimming took off 5 bases at V and 6 bases at J, with 10 bases between the two ends. This CDR3 is 12 amino acids long. The TCR comes from a man aged 18 to 35 who had recovered from COVID-19. The gene calls are TRBV28 and TRBJ1-2; D unclear. Sequencing used PBMCs or T cells enriched from blood (not recorded which). The CDR3 here is CASSPRRDGYTF. Here the CDR3 DNA reads TGTGCCAGCAGTCCCCGGCGGGATGGCTACACCTTC.